The next 29 T cell receptor beta chains were all read from a single sample in a study of blood T cell repertoires in COVID-19. Measured with immunoSEQ multiplex PCR; TCRdb has only the in-frame clones, and not every one. The sample has roughly 90,000 clones; approximately 80% are singletons. The sequenced material came from peripheral blood. The receptor set was obtained from a woman aged 70-85 years with acute or convalescent COVID-19.

This chain links TRBV18 with TRBJ2-7, with 7 positions matching TRBD2. Trimming removed 2 bases from V and 3 bases from J; junction bases left unmatched: 7. The CDR3 contains 15 residues. Germline V CDR1 and CDR2: KGHSH, LQKENI. CDR3 amino acids: CASSPSSGGGYEQYF. CDR3 DNA: TGTGCCAGCTCACCATCATCGGGGGGAGGCTACGAGCAGTACTTC.

This clone was found a few times. The rearrangement joins TRBV28 to TRBJ1-2; 8 nucleotides align to TRBD1. Germline assignment: CDR1 MDHEN and CDR2 SYDVKM. The CDR3 length is 13 residues. The V segment lost 7 bases and the J segment 4 bases; nucleotides outside the gene matches: 5. The CDR3 loop is CASNEGQAYGYTF. In DNA, the CDR3 is TGTGCCAGCAATGAGGGACAGGCCTATGGCTACACCTTC.

V usage is TRBV5-6 and J usage is TRBJ1-6; D is unclear. This CDR3 contains 14 residues. Trimming stripped 3 bases from V and 8 bases from J, with 12 bases between. CDR1 SGHDT and CDR2 YYEEEE come from the germline V gene. As DNA, the CDR3 is TGTGCCAGCAGCTCCGAGACGGGTGATTCACCCCTCCACTTT. Protein sequence: CASSSETGDSPLHF.

There are a few counts of this clone. V is TRBV19 and J is TRBJ1-5, with D tentatively TRBD1 (6 bases). This CDR3 has 12 amino acids. CDR1 and CDR2 from the germline V gene are LNHDA and SQIVND (reference sequence). Trimming took 11 bases from V and 2 from J, leaving 10 bases between them. This CDR3 reads CAVRQGNQPQHF. The CDR3 region has the DNA TGTGCCGTAAGACAGGGCAATCAGCCCCAGCATTTT.

V is TRBV5-6 and J is TRBJ1-3, with D uncertain. This CDR3 region has 16 residues. Trimming took off 0 bases at V and 0 bases at J, with 10 bases between the two ends. The germline gives CDR1 SGHDT, CDR2 YYEEEE. As DNA, the CDR3 is TGTGCCAGCAGCTTGGGCCCGGGAAGCTCTGGAAACACCATATATTTT. Translated: CASSLGPGSSGNTIYF.

The V call is TRBV19, the J call TRBJ1-2, with 7 bases identical to TRBD1. Trimming cost V 6 bases and J 5 bases; bases outside gene matches: 6. Germline CDR1 is LNHDA and CDR2 is SQIVND (reference sequence). CDR3 length: 13 amino acids. The CDR3 DNA follows: TGTGCCAGTAGCCCCGGGACAGAATATGGCTACACCTTC. Translating gives CASSPGTEYGYTF.

The genes are TRBV19 and TRBJ2-1; 8 positions match TRBD2. This CDR3 is built from 15 residues. The junction had 4 bases not matched to a gene; V was cut back by 1 base and J by 5 bases. Germline values: CDR1 LNHDA, CDR2 SQIVND (reference sequence). CDR3 nucleotide sequence: TGTGCCAGTAGTATAGGTCGGGAGGGAAACAATGAGCAGTTCTTC. It codes for CASSIGREGNNEQFF.

V usage is TRBV7-6 and J usage is TRBJ2-5; D perhaps matches TRBD2 (5 bases). Trimming removed 2 bases at V and 5 bases at J, with 9 bases between. CDR1 is SGHVS, CDR2 FNYEAQ, per germline. The CDR3 consists of 13 residues. The CDR3 here is CASSLLTMETQYF. The DNA for the CDR3 is TGTGCCAGCAGCTTACTGACTATGGAGACCCAGTACTTC.

This chain connects TRBV3-1 (or the pseudogene TRBV3-2) to TRBJ1-3, with no clear D. Trimming removed 3 bases at V and 1 base at J, with 7 bases between. The CDR3 consists of 14 residues. The germline V gene has CDR1 LGHDT and CDR2 YNNKEL (reference sequence). Here the CDR3 DNA reads TGTGCCAGCAGCCAGCCGGGGTCTGGAAACACCATATATTTT. It is translated as CASSQPGSGNTIYF.

The genes are TRBV27 and TRBJ2-3; TRBD2 is a possible D gene (6 bases). The CDR3 length is 15 residues. The V end lost 3 bases, the J end lost 2 bases, and 12 bases lay between the germline ends. Germline assignment: CDR1 MNHEY and CDR2 SMNVEV (reference sequence). The chain's CDR3 is CASSFYGGYTDTQYF. In nucleotides, the CDR3 is TGTGCCAGCAGTTTTTATGGGGGGTACACAGATACGCAGTATTTT.

The CDR3 loop is CASSLRDRGMNTEAFF. The CDR3 DNA reads TGTGCCAGCAGCTTACGGGACAGGGGCATGAACACTGAAGCTTTCTTT. The genes are TRBV7-8 and TRBJ1-1; 10 bases are a match to TRBD1. V was clipped by 2 bases and J by 0 bases; unmatched bases: 3. CDR1 SGHVS and CDR2 FQNEAQ come from the germline V gene. CDR3 length: 16 amino acids.

This clone occurred a few times. The V and J genes are TRBV7-9 and TRBJ1-5, with D possibly TRBD1 on 5 matching bases. From germline, CDR1 is SEHNR and CDR2 FQNEAQ (reference sequence). V shed 5 bases and J shed 5 bases, with 13 bases lying between them. The CDR3 runs to 14 residues. CDR3: CASSPKGWDQPQHF. DNA of the CDR3: TGTGCCAGCAGCCCAAAGGGGTGGGATCAGCCCCAGCATTTT. Filled out from reference TRBV7-9 and TRBJ1-5, the complete variable domain reads DTGVSQNPRHKITKRGQNVTFRCDPISEHNRLYWYRQTLGQGPEFLTYFQNEAQLEKSRLLSDRFSAERPKGSFSTLEIQRTEQGDSAMYLCASSPKGWDQPQHFGDGTRLSIL.

The V call is TRBV5-1, the J call TRBJ2-3; perhaps TRBD2 as D (5 bases). The CDR3 contains 13 residues. From germline, CDR1 is SGHRS and CDR2 YFSETQ. V shed 6 bases and J shed 8 bases, with 16 bases lying between them. This CDR3 is CASTVEGPGTQYF. CDR3 DNA sequence: TGCGCCAGCACTGTAGAGGGTCCAGGTACGCAGTATTTT.

The chain employs TRBV5-1 and TRBJ1-5; 7 nucleotides line up with TRBD1. With 4 bases clipped from V and 5 bases from J, the junction kept 12 bases outside the gene matches. The CDR3 consists of 16 residues. Germline V lookup: CDR1 SGHRS, CDR2 YFSETQ. The CDR3 loop is CASSRPWTGAYQPQHF. The DNA of the CDR3 is TGCGCCAGCAGCAGACCCTGGACAGGAGCTTATCAGCCCCAGCATTTT.

The genes are TRBV5-1 and TRBJ2-1, with 7 bases aligning to TRBD1. The trim removed 0 bases at V and 8 bases at J, leaving 8 bases unmatched. From germline, CDR1 is SGHRS and CDR2 YFSETQ. The CDR3 contains 15 residues. CDR3 DNA: TGCGCCAGCAGCTTGGAATTAGGGGGCCAGGATGAGCAGTTCTTC. This translates into CASSLELGGQDEQFF.

The rearrangement links TRBV7-3 to TRBJ2-2, with TRBD1 matching over 7 bases. There are 16 residues in the CDR3. Losses at the gene ends were 1 base for V and 4 bases for J; bases not matched to a gene: 6. CDR1 and CDR2 from the germline V gene are SGHTA and FQGTGA. The CDR3 spells CASSLRRQGSTGELFF. The CDR3 DNA reads as TGTGCCAGCAGCTTAAGGAGACAGGGCAGCACCGGGGAGCTGTTTTTT.

This clone was found a few times. The chain has TRBV12-3 or TRBV12-4 and TRBJ1-2; no firm D call. The CDR3 loop spans 13 amino acids. The V gene lost 6 bases and the J gene lost 1 base, with 9 bases spanning the gap. CDR3: CASRPIGNYGYTF. DNA of the CDR3: TGTGCCAGCAGGCCCATCGGTAACTATGGCTACACCTTC.

This clone showed up just a few times. The rearrangement links TRBV28 to TRBJ2-3; 7 positions agree with TRBD2. CDR3 length: 13 residues. CDR1 is MDHEN, CDR2 SYDVKM, per germline. Unmatched junction bases numbered 1, after V lost 2 bases and J lost 5 bases. The CDR3, as DNA: TGTGCCAGCAGTTTAGGGGGGGTAGATACGCAGTATTTT. Its protein product is CASSLGGVDTQYF.

J is TRBJ1-2 and V is TRBV29-1; D is undetermined. V shed 1 base and J shed 6 bases, with 12 bases lying between them. Germline V lookup: CDR1 SQVTM, CDR2 ANQGSEA. This CDR3 has 13 residues. CDR3 protein: CSVEAPTSDGYTF. CDR3 sequence (DNA): TGCAGCGTTGAAGCGCCCACGTCGGATGGCTACACCTTC.

The gene calls are TRBV3-1 (or the pseudogene TRBV3-2) and TRBJ1-6; D gene unclear. This CDR3 is 17 amino acids long. Germline loops: CDR1 LGHDT, CDR2 YNNKEL (reference sequence). V shed 4 bases and J shed 0 bases, with 13 bases lying between them. The CDR3 nucleotides read TGTGCCAGCAGCCCGAGGGTCCAGAGCTCCTATAATTCACCCCTCCACTTT. Translated: CASSPRVQSSYNSPLHF.

The rearrangement uses TRBV19 and TRBJ2-6; possibly TRBD1 for D (6 bases). This CDR3 comprises 14 residues. Trimming removed 7 bases from V and 2 bases from J, with 9 bases in between. Germline V lookup: CDR1 LNHDA, CDR2 SQIVND (reference sequence). CDR3 region: CASNRDTGANVLTF. As DNA, the CDR3 is TGTGCCAGTAATCGGGACACTGGGGCCAACGTCCTGACTTTC. Variable domain in full (rest from reference TRBV19 and TRBJ2-6): DGGITQSPKYLFRKEGQNVTLSCEQNLNHDAMYWYRQDPGQGLRLIYYSQIVNDFQKGDIAEGYSVSREKKESFPLTVTSAQKNPTAFYLCASNRDTGANVLTFGAGSRLTVL.

The chain combines TRBV3-1 (or the pseudogene TRBV3-2) with TRBJ2-3, with 7 nucleotides matching TRBD2. CDR3 length equals 17 residues. Trimming cost V 1 base and J 2 bases; bases outside gene matches: 9. The V gene's germline CDR1 is LGHDT and CDR2 YNNKEL (reference sequence). This chain's CDR3 is CASSQGTPGLYTDTQYF. The CDR3 bases are TGTGCCAGCAGCCAAGGAACCCCGGGACTATACACAGATACGCAGTATTTT.

The genes are TRBV18 and TRBJ1-5; 7 bases align to TRBD1. CDR1 is KGHSH and CDR2 is LQKENI in the germline V gene. This CDR3 comprises 15 residues. The V segment lost 2 bases and the J segment 5 bases; nucleotides outside the gene matches: 6. The CDR3 spells CASSPTGTADQPQHF. CDR3 bases: TGTGCCAGCTCACCAACCGGGACAGCAGATCAGCCCCAGCATTTT.

The DNA of the CDR3 is TGTGCCAGCAGACGTAGCGGGGACGGTACCTACGAGCAGTACTTC. Translated, it gives CASRRSGDGTYEQYF. The V and J genes are TRBV7-2 and TRBJ2-7; 8 nucleotides line up with TRBD2. Germline trimming cut 6 bases from V and 2 bases from J; bases unmatched to any gene: 9. Germline values: CDR1 SGHTA, CDR2 FQGNSA. This CDR3 contains 15 residues.

The chain is built from TRBV3-1 (or the pseudogene TRBV3-2) and TRBJ1-2, with TRBD1 as a possible D gene (5 bases). Trimming took 5 bases from V and 7 from J, leaving 11 bases between them. The CDR3 runs to 12 residues. Germline CDR1 and CDR2: LGHDT and YNNKEL (reference sequence). CDR3 region: CASSIAGGGYTF. The CDR3 nucleotides read TGTGCCAGCAGCATAGCCGGGGGTGGCTACACCTTC.

The chain carries TRBV7-2 and TRBJ2-7, with TRBD1 matching 8 bases. CDR1 is SGHTA and CDR2 is FQGNSA in the germline V gene. This CDR3 comprises 15 residues. V dropped 4 bases and J dropped 2; count of bases not matched to a gene: 7. This CDR3 reads CASSSKPGGPYEQYF. CDR3 DNA sequence: TGTGCCAGCAGCTCCAAGCCAGGGGGCCCCTACGAGCAGTACTTC.

The chain uses TRBV30 and TRBJ2-5; the D is unclear. Trimming took off 2 bases at V and 4 bases at J, with 8 bases between the two ends. From germline, CDR1 is GTSNPN and CDR2 SVGIG (reference sequence). The CDR3 runs 12 residues. The CDR3 reads CAWSIQPETQYF. The CDR3 nucleotides are TGTGCCTGGAGTATACAGCCAGAGACCCAGTACTTC.

This sequence joins TRBV10-3 and TRBJ1-3; no clear D. Germline loops: CDR1 ENHRY, CDR2 SYGVKD. Trimming stripped 4 bases from V and 0 bases from J, with 16 bases between. This CDR3 contains 17 residues. For the CDR3, the DNA is TGTGCCATCAGTGGGTCCGGGATCGCCAACTCTGGAAACACCATATATTTT. This encodes CAISGSGIANSGNTIYF.

The chain is built from TRBV11-3 and TRBJ2-1; the match to TRBD2 covers 10 bases. Trimming cost V 3 bases and J 2 bases; bases outside gene matches: 1. The CDR3 has 15 amino acids. Germline V gene lookup returns CDR1 SGHNT and CDR2 YENEEA. CDR3 nucleotide sequence: TGTGCCAGCAGCTTGCTAGCGGGGGCCTACAATGAGCAGTTCTTC. Its translation is CASSLLAGAYNEQFF.